This T cell receptor beta chain stems from a study of human T cells and chemical hapten exposure. The time point was: pre-sensitization, week 0. Treatment: therapeutic diphenylcyclopropenone sensitization with weekly scalp DPC. TCRdb redid the calling of the RACE reads with MiXCR, one entry per CDR3 protein. This table holds tens of thousands of distinct CDR3 sequences, roughly 7.6% found once. This material consisted of whole blood, taken in connection with sensitization to the hapten diphenylcyclopropenone (DPC). The receptor was derived from a woman between 45 and 60 years old with alopecia areata. Some clones in this sample may be carry-over from other donors' samples.

The CDR3 DNA sequence: TGCGCCAGCAGCCAGGGACTAGCGGACCCCTACGAGCAGTACTTC. It codes for CASSQGLADPYEQYF. The J gene is TRBJ2-7, the V gene TRBV4-1; 11 positions agree with TRBD2. V was clipped by 3 bases and J by 2 bases; unmatched bases: 3. CDR1 and CDR2 from the germline V gene are MGHRA and YSYEKL. The length of the CDR3 is 15 residues.